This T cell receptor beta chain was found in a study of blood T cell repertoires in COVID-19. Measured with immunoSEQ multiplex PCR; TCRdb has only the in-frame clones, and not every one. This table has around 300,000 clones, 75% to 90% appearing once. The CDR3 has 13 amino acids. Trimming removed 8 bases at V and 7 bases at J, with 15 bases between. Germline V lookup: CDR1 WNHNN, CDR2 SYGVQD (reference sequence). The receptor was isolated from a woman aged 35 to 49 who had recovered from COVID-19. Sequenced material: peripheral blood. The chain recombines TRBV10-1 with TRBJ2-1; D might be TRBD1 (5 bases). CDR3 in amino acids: CASAEGRENEQFF. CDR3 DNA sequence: TGCGCCAGCGCCGAAGGCAGGGAAAATGAGCAGTTCTTC.